This T cell receptor (beta chain) originates from a study of control samples from healthy donors and cancer patients. Germline CDR1 is SGHRS and CDR2 is YFSETQ. CDR3 length equals 16 residues. The ends were cut back, 0 bases at V and 1 base at J, with 11 bases in the middle. TCRdb's table, derived via immunoSEQ multiplex PCR, lists solely in-frame clones and lacks some. The data show 150,000 or so clones, with approximately 92% seen just once and about 4% held by the top ten. This TCR derives from a woman aged 60 to 75 in good health. The material sequenced was blood. This rearrangement joins TRBV5-1 to TRBJ2-1; D remains unclear. CDR3 loop: CASSLGGSESYNEQFF. The CDR3 DNA reads TGCGCCAGCAGCTTGGGGGGTTCTGAGTCCTACAATGAGCAGTTCTTC. The whole variable domain, filled in from reference TRBV5-1 and TRBJ2-1, reads KAGVTQTPRYLIKTRGQQVTLSCSPISGHRSVSWYQQTPGQGLQFLFEYFSETQRNKGNFPGRFSGRQFSNSRSEMNVSTLELGDSALYLCASSLGGSESYNEQFFGPGTRLTVL.